This T cell receptor (beta chain) was documented in a study of T cell changes during pregnancy in multiple sclerosis. The CDR3 contains 15 residues. V lost 1 base and J lost 3, with 10 bases in between. CDR1 and CDR2 from the germline V gene are SGHDT and YYEEEE. Clones were read by immunoSEQ multiplex PCR, and TCRdb kept only the in-frame ones, dropping some. The repertoire holds 49,000 or so clones, with around 91% as singletons. This clone was detected only once. Here the sequenced sample was CD4+ T cells from peripheral blood mononuclear cells, taken in the second trimester of pregnancy. This sequence was found in a female donor in good health, enrolled as a control in a pregnancy study. The chain recombines TRBV5-6 with TRBJ2-2, with a tentative D call TRBD2 (5 bases). The CDR3 DNA is TGTGCCAGCAGCTTGCCGGGAACCCACACCGGGGAGCTGTTTTTT. It yields the protein CASSLPGTHTGELFF. The whole variable domain, filled in from reference TRBV5-6 and TRBJ2-2, reads DAGVTQSPTHLIKTRGQQVTLRCSPKSGHDTVSWYQQALGQGPQFIFQYYEEEERQRGNFPDRFSGHQFPNYSSELNVNALLLGDSALYLCASSLPGTHTGELFFGEGSRLTVL.